The rows below give T cell receptor beta chains drawn from one sample of a study of Graves' ophthalmopathy and Graves' hyperthyroidism. TCRdb re-called the multiplex PCR reads with MiXCR, one entry per CDR3 protein. The sample shows hundreds of thousands of distinct CDR3 sequences, roughly two fifths of them seen only once. Sequencing was done on a sample of peripheral blood. The receptors were sampled from an adult man with Graves' ophthalmopathy. The CDR3 runs from the conserved cysteine through the conserved F or W. A D gene is named only where the DNA matches it firmly. Size is omitted from some rows. Given values are once, few, many or a class for expanded clones.

D gene: .
J gene: TRBJ1-2
clone size: many
V gene: TRBV25-1
CDR3 DNA: TGTGCCAGCAGCTCCGGACGGGAAATTTATGGCTACACCTTC
CDR3 protein: CASSSGREIYGYTF

D gene: .
J gene: TRBJ2-7
clone size: .
V gene: TRBV29-1
CDR3 DNA: TGCAGCGTTGAAAGACAGTACTTC
CDR3 protein: CSVERQYF

D gene: .
J gene: TRBJ1-2
clone size: .
V gene: TRBV25-1
CDR3 DNA: TGTGCCAGCAGCGTTGTTCCGGGTAACTATGGCTACACCTTC
CDR3 protein: CASSVVPGNYGYTF

D gene: .
J gene: TRBJ1-1
clone size: few
V gene: TRBV10-3
CDR3 DNA: TGTGCCAGCAGGCCGATGACAGAAATGAACACTGAAGCTTTCTTT
CDR3 protein: CASRPMTEMNTEAFF

D gene: .
J gene: TRBJ1-2
clone size: many
V gene: TRBV7-9
CDR3 DNA: TGTGCCAGCAGCTCCTCGGTGGTGGGTAGCTACACCTTC
CDR3 protein: CASSSSVVGSYTF

D gene: TRBD1
J gene: TRBJ1-1
clone size: many
V gene: TRBV15
CDR3 DNA: TGTGCCACTAAGGGGGCGCCGGATTACACTGAAGCTTTCTTT
CDR3 protein: CATKGAPDYTEAFF

D gene: .
J gene: TRBJ1-2
clone size: .
V gene: TRBV15
CDR3 DNA: TGTGCCACCAGCAGTTACTCAGGGTCAGGGTATGGCTACACCTTC
CDR3 protein: CATSSYSGSGYGYTF

D gene: .
J gene: TRBJ1-4
clone size: many
V gene: TRBV29-1
CDR3 DNA: TGCAGCGTAAGGACGGGGAATGAAAAACTGTTTTTT
CDR3 protein: CSVRTGNEKLFF

D gene: .
J gene: TRBJ2-7
clone size: .
V gene: TRBV20-1
CDR3 DNA: TGCAGTGCTCTTAAGGCCCTCACGGTCGAGCAGTACTTC
CDR3 protein: CSALKALTVEQYF

D gene: TRBD2
J gene: TRBJ2-5
clone size: few
V gene: TRBV12-3/TRBV12-4
CDR3 DNA: TGTGCCAGCAGTCACCTAGCGGGGGTCGTCCAAGAGACCCAGTACTTC
CDR3 protein: CASSHLAGVVQETQYF

D gene: .
J gene: TRBJ1-1
clone size: .
V gene: TRBV11-2
CDR3 DNA: TGTGCCAGCAGCTTAGTCATGAACACTGTAGCTTTCTTT
CDR3 protein: CASSLVMNTVAFF

D gene: TRBD1
J gene: TRBJ2-7
clone size: .
V gene: TRBV24-1
CDR3 DNA: TGTGCCACCAGTGTAACCGGACAGGTAGCCTACGAGCAGTACTTC
CDR3 protein: CATSVTGQVAYEQYF

D gene: .
J gene: TRBJ2-7
clone size: many
V gene: TRBV7-2
CDR3 DNA: TGTGCCAGCAGCTTCGGGGGGCCCTACGAGCAGTACTTC
CDR3 protein: CASSFGGPYEQYF

D gene: .
J gene: TRBJ1-1
clone size: few
V gene: TRBV6-6
CDR3 DNA: TGTGCCAGCAGCCTCCGACAGTACGGCACTGAAGCTTTCTTT
CDR3 protein: CASSLRQYGTEAFF

D gene: TRBD1
J gene: TRBJ1-2
clone size: .
V gene: TRBV29-1
CDR3 DNA: TGCAGCGTTACAAGGGGGACAGGAGGCGACTATGGCTACACCTTC
CDR3 protein: CSVTRGTGGDYGYTF

D gene: .
J gene: TRBJ2-7
clone size: .
V gene: TRBV7-2
CDR3 DNA: TGTGCCAGCGAGTCACTAGCCGTGCGGGAGCAGTACTTC
CDR3 protein: CASESLAVREQYF

D gene: .
J gene: TRBJ1-1
clone size: many
V gene: TRBV7-2
CDR3 DNA: TGTGCCAGCAGCCACATTCCACTGTTAGCTTTCTTT
CDR3 protein: CASSHIPLLAFF

D gene: .
J gene: TRBJ1-3
clone size: .
V gene: TRBV10-2
CDR3 DNA: TGTGCCAGCAGTTACTCGAATAGCGAACTAGGGACCATATATTTT
CDR3 protein: CASSYSNSELGTIYF